Listed below are T cell receptor beta chains from one sample, sequenced in a study of T cell responses to AZD1222 COVID-19 vaccine. Using immunoSEQ multiplex PCR, the repertoire was profiled, and TCRdb retains in-frame clones only, with some absent. The sample holds approximately 140,000 clones, around 90% seen once. The specimen was peripheral blood, collected 28 days after the second AZD1222 dose. These receptors came from an adult who received the AZD1222 COVID-19 vaccine. The CDR3 runs from the conserved cysteine through the conserved F or W. The D gene is left open where the match is weak. The listing skips clone size in some rows; elsewhere it reads once, few, many or a size class.

j_call | d_call | clone_size | v_call | cdr3_aa | cdr3_nt
TRBJ1-3 | - | - | TRBV3-1/TRBV3-2 | CASSQGLADSGNTIYF | TGTGCCAGCAGCCAAGGGCTGGCAGACTCTGGAAACACCATATATTTT
TRBJ1-1 | - | - | TRBV19 | CASTPFLRGINTEAFF | TGTGCCAGTACCCCCTTTTTAAGGGGGATCAACACTGAAGCTTTCTTT
TRBJ1-3 | TRBD1 | - | TRBV5-1 | CASSRDRGTGNTIYF | TGCGCCAGCAGCAGGGACAGGGGTACCGGAAACACCATATATTTT
TRBJ1-1 | - | - | TRBV19 | CASSTLWREAGTAFF | TGTGCCAGTAGTACCCTATGGCGAGAGGCCGGGACAGCTTTCTTT
TRBJ2-3 | - | - | TRBV6-4 | CASSVIPSTDTQYF | TGTGCCAGCAGTGTCATACCAAGCACAGATACGCAGTATTTT
TRBJ2-1 | - | few | TRBV19 | CASSTPGPAHNEQFF | TGTGCCAGTAGTACCCCGGGACCAGCCCACAATGAGCAGTTCTTC
TRBJ1-1 | - | - | TRBV6-6 | CASSQSWEAFF | TGTGCCAGCAGTCAATCGTGGGAAGCTTTCTTT
TRBJ2-1 | TRBD2 | - | TRBV2 | CASSEASGSLNEQFF | TGTGCCAGCAGTGAGGCTAGCGGGAGTCTAAATGAGCAGTTCTTC
TRBJ1-2 | - | few | TRBV18 | CASSPEYGYTF | TGTGCCAGCTCACCGGAATATGGCTACACCTTC
TRBJ2-2 | - | - | TRBV10-1 | CASKAGTNTGELFF | TGCGCCAGCAAGGCCGGGACGAACACCGGGGAGCTGTTTTTT
TRBJ1-6 | - | - | TRBV7-3 | CASSLGSSSYNSPLHF | TGTGCCAGCAGCTTAGGGTCGAGCTCCTATAATTCACCCCTCCACTTT